This T cell receptor beta chain was recorded in a study of T cells in Graves' hyperthyroidism and ophthalmopathy. Study details: Peripheral blood was drawn at first diagnosis, prior to all treatment.

Based on clinical symptoms, serum thyroxine and TRAb, thyroid ultrasound and orbital computed tomography, diagnoses were reached. The CDR3 runs to 15 residues. Trimming removed 1 base at V and 4 bases at J, with 13 bases between. Germline CDR1 and CDR2: SGHTA and FQGNSA. Researchers amplified the TCR beta CDR3 regions from RNA transcripts. TCR CDR3 underwent first-round RT-PCR with the HTBI primer set. Each CDR3 protein is one row after TCRdb ran MiXCR on the multiplex PCR reads. This table holds under 750,000 distinct CDR3 sequences, approximately 18% found once. This clonotype was seen at least ten times.

This TCR derives from a woman in her 50s with Graves' hyperthyroidism that later progressed to Graves' ophthalmopathy. Sequences were obtained from blood. The chain recombines TRBV7-2 with TRBJ1-1, with a tentative D call TRBD1 (5 bases). This CDR3 is CASSLEPGRSTEAFF. For the CDR3, the DNA is TGTGCCAGCAGCTTAGAGCCGGGACGGTCCACTGAAGCTTTCTTT.